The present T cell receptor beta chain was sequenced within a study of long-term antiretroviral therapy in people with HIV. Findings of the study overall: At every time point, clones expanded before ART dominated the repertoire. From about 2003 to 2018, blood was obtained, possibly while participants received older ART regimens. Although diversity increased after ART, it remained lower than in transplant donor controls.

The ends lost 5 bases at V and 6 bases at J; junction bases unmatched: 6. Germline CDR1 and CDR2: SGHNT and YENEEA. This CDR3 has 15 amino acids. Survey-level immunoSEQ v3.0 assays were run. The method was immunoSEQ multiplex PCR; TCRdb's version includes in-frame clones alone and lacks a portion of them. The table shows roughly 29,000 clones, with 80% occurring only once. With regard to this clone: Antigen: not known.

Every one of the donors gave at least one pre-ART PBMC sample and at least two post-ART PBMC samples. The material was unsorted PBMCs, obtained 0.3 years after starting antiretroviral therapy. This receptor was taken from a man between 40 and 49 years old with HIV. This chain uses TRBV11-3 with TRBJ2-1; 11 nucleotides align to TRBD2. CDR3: CASSLAGGIRNEQFF. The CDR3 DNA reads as TGTGCCAGCAGCCTAGCGGGGGGCATCCGCAATGAGCAGTTCTTC.